This TCR beta chain was found in a study of T cell repertoires in ileal Crohn's disease. Turning to the study itself: 30% to 40% were active smokers at surgery; median disease duration was around 7.9 years.

The repertoire was sequenced with immunoSEQ multiplex PCR; TCRdb's copy has only in-frame clones and lacks some. Of roughly 62,000 clones in the sample, 85% to 90% were seen once. Time point noted: neoterminal ileum biopsy at postoperative endoscopy, about 6 months after surgery. V was pared by 7 bases and J by 0 bases, with 8 bases of the junction left unmatched. Germline values: CDR1 SNHLY, CDR2 FYNNEI. CDR3 size: 16 residues. This TCR derives from an adult with Crohn's disease. Specimen: ileal tissue. This chain joins TRBV2 and TRBJ2-3; 9 bases agree with TRBD1. The CDR3 region has the DNA TGTGCCAGCAAGAGGACAGGGGTCTATAGCACAGATACGCAGTATTTT. This codes for CASKRTGVYSTDTQYF.